These 26 T cell receptor beta chains originate from one sample sequenced in a study of cytomegalovirus exposure and HLA in healthy donors. Both 60 Vbeta primers and 13 Jbeta primers went into the PCR. The assay was immunoSEQ multiplex PCR, and TCRdb's table has in-frame clones only and misses some. The table has tens of thousands of clones, 80% seen once. The specimen was PBMCs. All receptors derive from a man younger than 45 in good health and CMV-seronegative.

This chain connects TRBV2 to TRBJ1-2; a weak D match, TRBD1 (6 bases). From germline, CDR1 is SNHLY and CDR2 FYNNEI. The V gene lost 3 bases and the J gene lost 8 bases, with 10 bases spanning the gap. This CDR3 has 12 residues. The CDR3 sequence is CASSDGGAGYTF. Written as DNA, the CDR3 is TGTGCCAGCAGTGATGGGGGGGCAGGCTACACCTTC. The full variable domain, in which reference TRBV2 and TRBJ1-2 provide the parts outside the CDR3, is EPEVTQTPSHQVTQMGQEVILRCVPISNHLYFYWYRQILGQKVEFLVSFYNNEISEKSEIFDDQFSVERPDGSNFTLKIRSTKLEDSAMYFCASSDGGAGYTFGSGTRLTVV.

The sample holds a few counts of this clone. The chain is built from TRBV18 and TRBJ1-1, with a possible D match to TRBD1 (5 bases). The CDR3 contains 15 residues. V was shortened by 3 bases and J by 3 bases, with 14 bases between the two germline ends. Germline V gene sequence: CDR1 KGHSH, CDR2 LQKENI. The CDR3 DNA is TGTGCCAGCTCACCGAACGCCGGGGGAGACACTGAAGCTTTCTTT. It specifies CASSPNAGGDTEAFF.

A word on this clone: As the CDR3 is not closed by the conserved phenylalanine or tryptophan, this likely results from a read error. The V call is TRBV4-1, the J call TRBJ1-1; D is unresolved. Trimming stripped 4 bases from V and 5 bases from J, with 11 bases between. Germline CDR1 and CDR2: MGHRA and YSYEKL. The CDR3 consists of 13 residues. The CDR3 sequence: CASSLARGTEAFS. DNA of the CDR3: TGCGCCAGCAGCCTAGCCCGCGGGACTGAAGCTTTCTCT.

The chain couples TRBV30 to TRBJ1-1; D possibly corresponds to TRBD1 (5 bases). Trimming left V 2 bases short and J 4 bases short, with 11 bases between. The CDR3 has 13 amino acids. Per the germline V gene, CDR1 is GTSNPN and CDR2 is SVGIG (reference sequence). In DNA, the CDR3 is TGTGCCTGGAGTCGGGGGATGATCACTGAAGCTTTCTTT. It yields the protein CAWSRGMITEAFF.

The chain carries TRBV6-4 and TRBJ2-3, with D tentatively TRBD1 (5 bases). The CDR3 totals 16 residues. CDR1 and CDR2 from the germline V gene are MRHNA and SNTAGT. With 0 bases removed from V and 0 bases from J, the gap between germline ends came to 10 bases. CDR3 DNA sequence: TGTGCCAGCAGTGACTCTCAGGGTACTAGCACAGATACGCAGTATTTT. Encoded protein: CASSDSQGTSTDTQYF.

This chain joins TRBV29-1 and TRBJ2-5, with D uncertain. This CDR3 has 9 residues. Germline loops: CDR1 SQVTM, CDR2 ANQGSEA. V lost 4 bases to trimming and J lost 10 bases, with 7 bases between them. The CDR3 DNA sequence: TGCAGCGTTGGTCTAAGCCAGTACTTC. It codes for CSVGLSQYF.

V gene TRBV27 combines with J gene TRBJ1-1, with TRBD1 as a possible D gene (6 bases). Germline V CDR1 and CDR2: MNHEY, SMNVEV (reference sequence). Trimming removed 0 bases from V and 5 bases from J, with 16 bases in between. The CDR3 spans 16 residues. For the CDR3, the DNA is TGTGCCAGCAGTTTATCGGTGGCGAGGGGGGGGACTGAAGCTTTCTTT. Its translation: CASSLSVARGGTEAFF.

The chain couples TRBV7-2 to TRBJ2-4, with D tentatively TRBD2 (5 bases). The ends were cut back, 2 bases at V and 14 bases at J, with 19 bases in the middle. This CDR3 contains 14 residues. Germline V gene sequence: CDR1 SGHTA, CDR2 FQGNSA. The CDR3: CASSLRRGDWLKYF. CDR3 sequence (DNA): TGTGCCAGCAGCTTAAGACGGGGTGATTGGCTTAAGTACTTC.

The chain is built from TRBV10-3 and TRBJ1-2; 7 bases match TRBD1. This CDR3 is built from 14 residues. The J segment lost 2 bases and the V segment lost 6 bases, leaving 6 bases of the junction unmatched. Germline V gene sequence: CDR1 ENHRY, CDR2 SYGVKD. The CDR3 DNA reads as TGTGCCATCAGGGGGGACAGTGTGAACTATGGCTACACCTTC. It yields the protein CAIRGDSVNYGYTF.

This clone was picked up one time. The rearrangement links TRBV7-7 to TRBJ1-1; no definite D call. Germline values: CDR1 SSHAT, CDR2 FNYEAQ (reference sequence). The CDR3 is 13 amino acids. V was pared by 5 bases and J by 1 base, with 8 bases between. CDR3 sequence: CASSKMANTEAFF. CDR3 DNA sequence: TGTGCCAGCAGCAAAATGGCGAACACTGAAGCTTTCTTT. Filled out from reference TRBV7-7 and TRBJ1-1, the complete variable domain reads GAGVSQSPRYKVTKRGQDVTLRCDPISSHATLYWYQQALGQGPEFLTYFNYEAQPDKSGLPSDRFSAERPEGSISTLTIQRTEQRDSAMYRCASSKMANTEAFFGQGTRLTVV.

This clone showed up just a few times. The CDR3 DNA is TGTGCCAGCAGTGACCTACCGGACAGCTACAATGAGCAGTTCTTC. This gives the protein CASSDLPDSYNEQFF. The genes are TRBV6-4 and TRBJ2-1, with a possible D match to TRBD1 (6 bases). With 2 bases removed from V and 3 bases from J, the gap between germline ends came to 11 bases. CDR3 length: 15 residues. The germline gives CDR1 MRHNA, CDR2 SNTAGT.

The chain combines TRBV7-2 with TRBJ2-5; tentative D call: TRBD1 (6 bases). V lost 1 base and J 3 bases, leaving 12 bases between the germline ends. This CDR3 has 15 amino acids. Germline V gene data show CDR1 as SGHTA and CDR2 as FQGNSA. This CDR3 reads CASSLGGGREETQYF. Written as DNA, the CDR3 is TGTGCCAGCAGCTTAGGAGGGGGACGGGAAGAGACCCAGTACTTC.

J is TRBJ2-5 and V is TRBV5-1; D unresolved. Deletions cut 1 base from V and 5 bases from J, with 9 bases between. There are 13 residues in the CDR3. Germline V gene sequence: CDR1 SGHRS, CDR2 YFSETQ. CDR3 region: CASSLRFGETQYF. The CDR3 DNA sequence: TGCGCCAGCAGCTTGAGATTCGGGGAGACCCAGTACTTC.

V usage is TRBV2 and J usage is TRBJ2-1; D possibly corresponds to TRBD2 (6 bases). CDR1 and CDR2 (germline): SNHLY, FYNNEI. Trimming left V 4 bases short and J 7 bases short, with 11 bases between. This CDR3 is built from 13 residues. CDR3 bases: TGTGCCAGCAGTGTTTTGGGGGGAAATGAGCAGTTCTTC. This translates into CASSVLGGNEQFF.

V usage is TRBV30 and J usage is TRBJ2-1, with 10 bases lining up with TRBD2. The V and J ends lost 5 bases and 7 bases, in that order; junction bases with no gene match: 8. The CDR3 has 14 amino acids. The germline V gene encodes CDR1 GTSNPN and CDR2 SVGIG (reference sequence). CDR3: CAWGFRAGGNEQFF. CDR3 coding DNA: TGTGCCTGGGGATTTAGAGCGGGGGGGAATGAGCAGTTCTTC.

This clone was observed a handful of times. The chain has TRBV11-3 and TRBJ2-1; tentatively, D is TRBD2 (6 bases). Germline values: CDR1 SGHNT, CDR2 YENEEA. With 3 bases removed from V and 6 bases from J, the gap between germline ends came to 9 bases. This CDR3 is built from 13 residues. CDR3 coding DNA: TGTGCCAGCAGCTTGGAGGGAGGCAATGAGCAGTTCTTC. Its protein product is CASSLEGGNEQFF.

The chain couples TRBV5-1 to TRBJ2-7; D remains unclear. Germline CDR1 SGHRS, CDR2 YFSETQ. V lost 5 bases to trimming and J lost 0 bases, with 6 bases between them. This CDR3 contains 12 residues. CDR3 residues: CASRGNSYEQYF. The CDR3 nucleotides are TGCGCCAGCAGGGGCAACTCCTACGAGCAGTACTTC.

J is TRBJ2-1 and V is TRBV30; D is uncertain. Trimming removed 0 bases at V and 13 bases at J, with 10 bases between. The germline V gene encodes CDR1 GTSNPN and CDR2 SVGIG (reference sequence). The length of the CDR3 is 11 residues. CDR3 region: CAWSVASVQFF. As DNA, the CDR3 is TGTGCCTGGAGTGTAGCGTCTGTCCAGTTCTTC. Supplemented by reference TRBV30 and TRBJ2-1, the full variable domain reads SQTIHQWPATLVQPVGSPLSLECTVEGTSNPNLYWYRQAAGRGLQLLFYSVGIGQISSEVPQNLSASRPQDRQFILSSKKLLLSDSGFYLCAWSVASVQFFGPGTRLTVL.

The chain uses TRBV19 and TRBJ1-1, with D tentatively TRBD1 (5 bases). Germline CDR1 reads LNHDA; CDR2 reads SQIVND (reference sequence). V lost 1 base and J lost 12, with 12 bases in between. The CDR3 is made up of 12 amino acids. The CDR3 DNA reads TGTGCCAGTAGTATAGGGGCGGGGCAAACTTTCTTT. It yields the protein CASSIGAGQTFF.

The CDR3 bases are TGTGCCAGCAGTTACGGGACAGGGGGCACCGGGGAGCTGTTTTTT. This gives the protein CASSYGTGGTGELFF. This sequence joins TRBV6-5 and TRBJ2-2; 11 bases are shared with TRBD1. There are 15 residues in the CDR3. Losses at the gene ends were 2 bases for V and 4 bases for J; bases not matched to a gene: 0. Per germline, CDR1 MNHEY and CDR2 SVGAGI.

V usage is TRBV5-4 and J usage is TRBJ2-7; no firm D call. CDR1 and CDR2 (germline): SGHNT, YYREEE (reference sequence). V was clipped by 1 base and J by 5 bases, with 13 bases between them. The CDR3 is 14 amino acids. The CDR3 DNA follows: TGTGCCAGCAGCTTGCAGGCTCCAATGGACGAGCAGTACTTC. This codes for CASSLQAPMDEQYF.

The chain employs TRBV2 and TRBJ1-2; D is perhaps TRBD1 (5 bases). Trimming removed 4 bases at V and 3 bases at J, with 9 bases between. Germline values: CDR1 SNHLY, CDR2 FYNNEI. The CDR3 sequence is 13 residues long. The CDR3 is CASSGAGHYGYTF. CDR3 DNA: TGTGCCAGCAGTGGGGCAGGGCACTATGGCTACACCTTC.

The chain links TRBV30 to TRBJ2-5; 8 positions agree with TRBD1. TRBJ2-7 matches the DNA end more closely, so the J call is doubtful. The CDR3 consists of 13 residues. The germline V gene has CDR1 GTSNPN and CDR2 SVGIG (reference sequence). CDR3 sequence reads: CAWRGTGLYEQYF. The CDR3 DNA sequence: TGTGCCTGGAGAGGGACAGGTTTGTACGAGCAGTACTTC.

The table lists this clone with a few counts. The V call is TRBV5-1, the J call TRBJ1-1; the match to TRBD1 covers 8 bases. In germline, CDR1 is SGHRS, CDR2 YFSETQ. The CDR3 length is 16 residues. V gave up 4 bases and J gave up 8 bases; unmatched junction bases: 16. CDR3: CASSTRQGTYLVEAFF. The CDR3 DNA follows: TGCGCCAGCAGCACCCGACAGGGGACATACCTCGTGGAAGCTTTCTTT.

The V gene is TRBV4-2, the J gene TRBJ2-3; possible D gene TRBD2, 5 bases. The CDR3 loop spans 16 amino acids. V was shortened by 4 bases and J by 0 bases, with 14 bases between the two germline ends. Germline lookup yields CDR1 LGHNA and CDR2 YNFKEQ. CDR3 sequence: CASSRASSYSTDTQYF. The CDR3 DNA follows: TGTGCCAGCAGCCGAGCTAGCTCTTATAGCACAGATACGCAGTATTTT.

This chain links TRBV4-1 with TRBJ1-5; D call uncertain. V was pared by 3 bases and J by 3 bases, with 18 bases between. The CDR3 extends over 17 amino acids. Per germline, CDR1 MGHRA and CDR2 YSYEKL. The CDR3 is CASSQELGRSNNQPQHF. The CDR3 DNA is TGCGCCAGCAGCCAGGAACTAGGGAGGTCGAACAATCAGCCCCAGCATTTT.